This TCR beta chain was obtained from a study of cytomegalovirus exposure and HLA in healthy donors. Notes on the study in general: Altogether, more than 150 TCR beta chains were recorded as cytomegalovirus-associated. The authors later found HLA-associated TCR beta chains more clonally expanded than equally common others. TCR beta V segments were, for the most part, productive about 87% or about 30% of the time in an earlier analysis.

The germline gives CDR1 LNHDA, CDR2 SQIVND (reference sequence). The CDR3 runs to 14 residues. V lost 6 bases to trimming and J lost 2 bases, with 13 bases between them. With respect to this clone: Its antigen is as yet unknown.

Vbeta (60) and Jbeta (13) primers were used in the PCR. Measured with immunoSEQ multiplex PCR; TCRdb has only the in-frame clones, and not every one. The sample carries some 200,000 clones, around 79% recorded once. The sequence derives from a girl aged 5-17 years in good health and CMV-seropositive. The chain is built from TRBV19 and TRBJ1-1; D uncertain. Sequencing was done on a sample of PBMCs. The CDR3, as DNA: TGTGCCAGTAGCCGTAACCCGGGTAACACTGAAGCTTTCTTT. Its protein product is CASSRNPGNTEAFF.